This T cell receptor (beta chain) was captured in a study of cytomegalovirus exposure and HLA in healthy donors. This CDR3 contains 20 residues. Germline trimming cut 6 bases from V and 4 bases from J; bases unmatched to any gene: 27. From germline, CDR1 is SQVTM and CDR2 ANQGSEA. Study-level results: Cytomegalovirus status, reportedly, was diagnosed with high specificity and sensitivity by the classifier.

The table came from immunoSEQ multiplex PCR; TCRdb's copy has only in-frame clones and leaves some out. The sample lists about 240,000 clones; approximately 84% were seen once. Note on this clone: The antigen is unknown.

From the roughly 110-subject validation cohort, which was separate from the approximately 700-subject first cohort, the donors were drawn. Material: PBMCs. V gene TRBV29-1 combines with J gene TRBJ2-3, with 8 bases identical to TRBD2. The origin of this receptor is a woman aged 30 to 39 in good health and CMV-seropositive. The CDR3 region has the DNA TGCAGCGTGGCCCCCCTGAATTCGGGACTAGATAGGGTGATCTCAGATACGCAGTATTTT. Translation: CSVAPLNSGLDRVISDTQYF.